This T cell receptor (beta chain) was retrieved from a study of read filtering for tumor transcriptome and immune sequencing. Study conclusions and caveats: IR-seq captured clonotypes deeper and more reliably than RNA-seq.

Molecular barcoded adaptors covering alpha/delta and beta/gamma chains were used on about 390 ng RNA. Each CDR3 protein gets one entry after TCRdb re-called the reads with MiXCR. The sample shows approximately 50,000 distinct CDR3 sequences, roughly 20% of them seen only once. This clonotype was recorded at least ten times. Its antigen is unknown. A much larger clonotype is one base distant, so this may be a read error. In germline, CDR1 is MNHNS, CDR2 SASEGT. This CDR3 region has 15 residues. Trimming pared 3 bases from V and 7 bases from J, leaving 19 bases between. Sample: a population of CD138-negative cells sorted from bone marrow. This TCR came from a donor at least 40 years old with multiple myeloma. The chain combines TRBV6-1 with TRBJ2-7, with D perhaps being TRBD1 or TRBD2 (6 bases each). Written as DNA, the CDR3 is TGTGCCAGCAGTGAGGTACAGTCGGGGGCAGGTGAGCAGTACTTC. This encodes CASSEVQSGAGEQYF.